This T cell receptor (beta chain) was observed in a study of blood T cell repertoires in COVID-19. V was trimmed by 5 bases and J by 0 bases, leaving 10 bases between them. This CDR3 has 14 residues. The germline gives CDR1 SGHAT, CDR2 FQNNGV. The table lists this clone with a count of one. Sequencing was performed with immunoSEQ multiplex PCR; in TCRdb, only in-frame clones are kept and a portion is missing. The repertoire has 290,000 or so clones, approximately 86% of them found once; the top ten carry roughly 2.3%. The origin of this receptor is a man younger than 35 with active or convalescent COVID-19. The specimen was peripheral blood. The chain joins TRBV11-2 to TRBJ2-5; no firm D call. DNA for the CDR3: TGTGCCAGCAGCATGATGGCCTACCAAGAGACCCAGTACTTC. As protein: CASSMMAYQETQYF.